One sample yielded the 30 T cell receptor beta chains listed below, sequenced in a study of radiotherapy plus CTLA-4 blockade in lung cancer. Some clones are missing from TCRdb's copy, which holds only in-frame ones; the method was immunoSEQ multiplex PCR. Of just over 60,000 clones listed, roughly 77% are singletons. Here the sequenced sample was peripheral blood, taken from a patient treated with radiotherapy plus ipilimumab. The receptors were gathered from a human donor with non-small cell lung cancer who had a complete response to radiotherapy plus ipilimumab.

This chain connects TRBV27 to TRBJ2-3; no clear D gene. With 7 bases removed from V and 6 bases from J, the gap between germline ends came to 8 bases. The CDR3 extends over 11 amino acids. Per the germline V gene, CDR1 is MNHEY and CDR2 is SMNVEV (reference sequence). The CDR3 DNA reads as TGTGCCAGCACCCTGAGGGATACGCAGTATTTT. Translation gives CASTLRDTQYF.

The chain uses TRBV4-1 and TRBJ1-4, with D unclear. The CDR3 spans 14 residues. Deletions cut 2 bases from V and 6 bases from J, with 10 bases between. Germline lookup yields CDR1 MGHRA and CDR2 YSYEKL. CDR3 in DNA: TGCGCCAGCAGCCAACTTCCCGCGGATGAAAAACTGTTTTTT. Amino acid sequence: CASSQLPADEKLFF.

Points on this clone: Other DNA sequences from this sample encode an identical CDR3 as well. The rearrangement joins TRBV15 to TRBJ1-3; D uncertain. This CDR3 comprises 11 residues. The V end lost 4 bases, the J end lost 8 bases, and 6 bases lay between the germline ends. CDR1 and CDR2 from the germline V gene are LNHNV and YYDKDF (reference sequence). The CDR3 sequence: CATSNEYTIYF. The DNA for the CDR3 is TGTGCCACCAGCAACGAGTACACCATATATTTT.

The V call is TRBV5-1, the J call TRBJ1-2; TRBD1 is a possible D gene (5 bases). The germline V and J ends were trimmed by 4 bases and 8 bases, with 15 bases remaining between them. Per the germline V gene, CDR1 is SGHRS and CDR2 is YFSETQ. The CDR3 sequence is 13 residues long. The CDR3 protein is CASSPWGGVGYTF. DNA for the CDR3: TGCGCCAGCAGCCCTTGGGGGGGAGTCGGCTACACCTTC.

The V and J genes are TRBV6-6 and TRBJ2-3; possibly TRBD2 for D (7 bases). V was trimmed by 2 bases and J by 3 bases, leaving 12 bases between them. The CDR3 is 15 residues long. CDR1 is MNHNY and CDR2 is SVGAGI in the germline V gene (reference sequence). The CDR3 protein is CASSYGGGSTDTQYF. Written as DNA, the CDR3 is TGTGCCAGCAGTTACGGGGGCGGGAGTACAGATACGCAGTATTTT.

The chain couples TRBV30 to TRBJ1-2; a weak D match, TRBD1 (6 bases). The CDR3 covers 14 residues. Germline CDR1 GTSNPN, CDR2 SVGIG (reference sequence). V gave up 3 bases and J gave up 4 bases, with 15 bases separating them. CDR3 residues: CAWRLRGGSYGYTF. The CDR3 DNA sequence: TGTGCCTGGAGGTTGAGGGGGGGATCCTATGGCTACACCTTC.

The chain is built from TRBV9 and TRBJ2-4; a possible D gene is TRBD2 (6 bases). The CDR3 spans 18 residues. V was pared by 5 bases and J by 0 bases, with 21 bases between. Germline V CDR1 and CDR2: SGDLS, YYNGEE. The CDR3 loop reads CASRTRDPGGLAKNIQYF. DNA of the CDR3: TGTGCCAGCAGGACCCGGGACCCCGGGGGTCTAGCCAAAAACATTCAGTACTTC.

CDR3 protein: CASGGTGSREKLFF. In DNA, the CDR3 is TGTGCCAGTGGGGGGACGGGGTCTAGAGAAAAACTGTTTTTT. The chain is built from TRBV7-2 and TRBJ1-4, with D maybe TRBD1 (5 bases). Deletions cut 9 bases from V and 8 bases from J, with 19 bases between. Germline V gives CDR1 SGHTA, CDR2 FQGNSA. The CDR3 contains 14 residues.

V usage is TRBV28 and J usage is TRBJ1-3, with TRBD1 as a possible D gene (6 bases). Germline lookup yields CDR1 MDHEN and CDR2 SYDVKM. The V and J ends lost 3 bases and 4 bases respectively, with 13 bases between them. The CDR3 loop spans 15 amino acids. The CDR3: CASSFIRGRGNTIYF. Here the CDR3 DNA reads TGTGCCAGCAGTTTTATACGGGGGCGAGGAAACACCATATATTTT.

V and J are TRBV11-2 and TRBJ2-2; perhaps TRBD2 as D (6 bases). The CDR3 spans 16 residues. V lost 4 bases, J lost 5 bases, and 17 bases lay in between. Germline V gene sequence: CDR1 SGHAT, CDR2 FQNNGV. For the CDR3, the DNA is TGTGCCAGCAGCTCCCTGTTCGGGAGACGAACCGGGGAGCTGTTTTTT. Translation: CASSSLFGRRTGELFF.

The chain carries TRBV14 and TRBJ1-2, with D perhaps matching TRBD1 (5 bases). Germline values: CDR1 SGHDN, CDR2 FVKESK. The V and J ends lost 0 bases and 7 bases respectively, with 15 bases between them. The CDR3 spans 15 residues. This CDR3 reads CASSQEGRGSGGYTF. The CDR3 DNA follows: TGTGCCAGCAGCCAAGAGGGTCGGGGGTCAGGTGGCTACACCTTC.

This clone was picked up one time. The V and J genes are TRBV11-2 and TRBJ2-7, with 7 bases aligning to TRBD1. Germline V lookup: CDR1 SGHAT, CDR2 FQNNGV. The CDR3 sequence is 15 residues long. The V and J ends lost 4 bases and 0 bases, in that order; junction bases with no gene match: 6. The CDR3 DNA is TGTGCCAGCAGCTCCAGGGGGTCCGGCTCCTACGAGCAGTACTTC. This codes for CASSSRGSGSYEQYF.

The rearrangement links TRBV4-3 to TRBJ1-2, with D tentatively TRBD1 (6 bases). Trimming took off 1 base at V and 2 bases at J, with 11 bases between the two ends. Germline V lookup: CDR1 LGHNA, CDR2 YSLEER. This CDR3 is built from 15 residues. CDR3 sequence: CASSQVSGANYGYTF. CDR3 in DNA: TGCGCCAGCAGCCAAGTTTCGGGGGCGAACTATGGCTACACCTTC.

The CDR3 nucleotides are TGTGCTAGTGGTTTGTGGGTTACCAAAAACATTCAGTACTTC. Encoded protein: CASGLWVTKNIQYF. The genes are TRBV12-5 and TRBJ2-4; D is unresolved. The germline CDR1 and CDR2 sequences are LGHNT and FRNRAP. The CDR3 sequence is 14 residues long. The germline V and J ends were trimmed by 2 bases and 2 bases, with 7 bases remaining between them.

This sequence joins TRBV7-9 and TRBJ1-1; 9 bases fit TRBD1. The CDR3 has 15 amino acids. With V trimmed by 4 bases and J by 1 base, 4 bases remained unmatched. Germline CDR1 and CDR2: SEHNR and FQNEAQ (reference sequence). In DNA form, the CDR3 reads TGTGCCAGCAGCTATGAGACAGGGGGGAACACTGAAGCTTTCTTT. Translating it yields CASSYETGGNTEAFF.

This clone was recorded only once. In DNA form, the CDR3 reads TGCGCCAGCAGTGAGATCCTACCCGTCGGAGCGGTTAACACCGGGGAGCTGTTTTTT. Translation: CASSEILPVGAVNTGELFF. J is TRBJ2-2 and V is TRBV10-1; a possible D gene is TRBD2 (5 bases). The CDR3 is 19 amino acids. Between the trimmed V and J ends, which lost 2 bases and 2 bases, there was a span of 21 bases. Looked up from germline, CDR1 is WNHNN and CDR2 is SYGVQD (reference sequence).

The chain employs TRBV7-2 and TRBJ1-2; D unclear. Germline assignment: CDR1 SGHTA and CDR2 FQGNSA. Trimming took off 0 bases at V and 2 bases at J, with 10 bases between the two ends. The CDR3 spans 15 residues. This CDR3 is CASSLALTDNYGYTF. The DNA for the CDR3 is TGTGCCAGCAGCTTAGCGCTAACAGACAACTATGGCTACACCTTC.

The genes are TRBV15 and TRBJ1-6; D ambiguous. The V end lost 1 base, the J end lost 9 bases, and 7 bases lay between the germline ends. The germline CDR1 and CDR2 sequences are LNHNV and YYDKDF (reference sequence). This CDR3 spans 13 amino acids. The CDR3 nucleotides read TGTGCCACCAGCAGAGTAGCGGGTTCACCCCTCCACTTT. This translates into CATSRVAGSPLHF.

The chain has TRBV30 and TRBJ1-2; no clear D gene. The CDR3 consists of 11 residues. Between the trimmed V and J ends, which lost 4 bases and 7 bases, there was a span of 10 bases. Germline V gives CDR1 GTSNPN, CDR2 SVGIG (reference sequence). CDR3 nucleotide sequence: TGTGCCTGGACCCTCGGGGTTGGCTACACCTTC. The encoded protein is CAWTLGVGYTF.

The chain combines TRBV29-1 with TRBJ1-2; D is unclear. The CDR3 has 15 residues. Trimming removed 2 bases at V and 1 base at J, with 14 bases between. Germline CDR1 reads SQVTM; CDR2 reads ANQGSEA. CDR3 residues: CSVESTAVLNYGYTF. The CDR3 nucleotides are TGCAGCGTTGAATCCACAGCAGTCCTTAACTATGGCTACACCTTC.

The V and J genes are TRBV11-2 and TRBJ2-7; D is ambiguous. The V gene lost 2 bases and the J gene lost 3 bases, with 11 bases spanning the gap. Germline V gene lookup returns CDR1 SGHAT and CDR2 FQNNGV. The CDR3 covers 14 residues. This CDR3 is CASSLSGAGYEQYF. The CDR3 coding sequence is TGTGCCAGCAGCTTATCGGGCGCCGGCTACGAGCAGTACTTC.

The rearrangement uses TRBV5-1 and TRBJ2-6, with D possibly called TRBD1 or TRBD2 (5 bases each). Germline CDR1 and CDR2: SGHRS and YFSETQ. The CDR3 is made up of 15 amino acids. Trimming stripped 7 bases from V and 0 bases from J, with 11 bases between. The CDR3 DNA is TGCGCCAGCTGGGATGGGACCTCTGGGGCCAACGTCCTGACTTTC. It translates to CASWDGTSGANVLTF.

The chain combines TRBV2 with TRBJ2-6; 10 bases are shared with TRBD1. The CDR3 extends over 17 amino acids. The J segment lost 2 bases and the V segment lost 5 bases, leaving 6 bases of the junction unmatched. The germline V gene encodes CDR1 SNHLY and CDR2 FYNNEI. The CDR3 reads CASSRDRGGAGANVLTF. The CDR3 nucleotides are TGTGCCAGCAGTAGGGACAGGGGTGGCGCTGGGGCCAACGTCCTGACTTTC. Drawing the rest from reference TRBV2 and TRBJ2-6, the complete variable domain is EPEVTQTPSHQVTQMGQEVILRCVPISNHLYFYWYRQILGQKVEFLVSFYNNEISEKSEIFDDQFSVERPDGSNFTLKIRSTKLEDSAMYFCASSRDRGGAGANVLTFGAGSRLTVL.

This sequence joins TRBV6-6 and TRBJ2-7, with TRBD2 as a possible D gene (7 bases). Deletions cut 5 bases from V and 0 bases from J, with 17 bases between. The CDR3 covers 16 residues. CDR1 MNHNY and CDR2 SVGAGI come from the germline V gene (reference sequence). The CDR3 nucleotides are TGTGCCAGCAGTCCCCGAGGGAGGGGGAGCTCCTACGAGCAGTACTTC. Translated, it gives CASSPRGRGSSYEQYF.

The V and J genes are TRBV5-1 and TRBJ2-1; D gene uncertain. CDR1 and CDR2 (germline): SGHRS, YFSETQ. V lost 0 bases, J lost 5 bases, and 9 bases lay in between. CDR3 length: 14 amino acids. The CDR3 DNA reads as TGCGCCAGCAGCTTGGACTCCAGGAACAATGAGCAGTTCTTC. Translating it yields CASSLDSRNNEQFF.

The V and J genes are TRBV6-1 and TRBJ1-5; D uncertain. Between the trimmed V and J ends, which lost 3 bases and 6 bases, there was a span of 12 bases. The CDR3 consists of 14 residues. From germline, CDR1 is MNHNS and CDR2 SASEGT. This CDR3 is CASSEVGVGQPQHF. In DNA form, the CDR3 reads TGTGCCAGCAGTGAGGTCGGGGTGGGTCAGCCCCAGCATTTT.

CDR3 sequence (DNA): TGTGCTAGCAAGACTAGCGGGGTAGATACGCAGTATTTT. This encodes CASKTSGVDTQYF. The chain has TRBV12-5 and TRBJ2-3; 11 bases agree with TRBD2. The CDR3 totals 13 residues. The ends lost 9 bases at V and 5 bases at J; junction bases unmatched: 4. Germline V gene sequence: CDR1 LGHNT, CDR2 FRNRAP.

The V call is TRBV30, the J call TRBJ2-4; TRBD1 aligns across 9 bases. The CDR3 runs 17 residues. CDR1 GTSNPN and CDR2 SVGIG come from the germline V gene (reference sequence). The V gene end was trimmed by 1 base and the J gene end by 1 base; junction bases not matched to a gene: 8. The CDR3 coding sequence is TGTGCCTGGAGTGGCCCACAGGGGGCGCAGGCCAAAAACATTCAGTACTTC. It codes for CAWSGPQGAQAKNIQYF.

The chain links TRBV7-9 to TRBJ1-3; D not resolved. Trimming cost V 1 base and J 0 bases, with 4 bases left between them. The germline CDR1 and CDR2 sequences are SEHNR and FQNEAQ (reference sequence). The CDR3 length is 14 residues. CDR3 loop: CASSLVSSGNTIYF. In DNA form, the CDR3 reads TGTGCCAGCAGCTTAGTGTCCTCTGGAAACACCATATATTTT.

This chain connects TRBV5-1 to TRBJ1-4; 7 bases map to TRBD1. J was trimmed by 4 bases and V by 0 bases; bases with no gene match: 6. The germline CDR1 and CDR2 sequences are SGHRS and YFSETQ. CDR3 length: 16 residues. This CDR3 is CASSLGRTGNNEKLFF. The CDR3 region has the DNA TGCGCCAGCAGCTTGGGCCGGACAGGCAATAATGAAAAACTGTTTTTT.